This T cell receptor beta chain was sequenced for a study of spatial heterogeneity in lung cancer. Study details: Detection consistently yielded more beta chains than alpha chains.

The sample's time point: sample taken at primary tumor resection. Untreated early-stage non-small cell lung cancer patients, 72 in total, were the donors. The germline V gene encodes CDR1 MNHNS and CDR2 SASEGT. CDR3 length: 14 residues. The germline V and J ends were trimmed by 7 bases and 4 bases, with 13 bases remaining between them. This clonotype is classed as medium-sized. TCRdb analysed the 5' RACE reads with MiXCR anew, one entry per CDR3 protein. The sample has about 1,000 distinct CDR3 sequences, approximately 7.5% seen once; the top ten hold 25% to 30%. This TCR was sampled from a male donor with early-stage non-small cell lung cancer. The V and J genes are TRBV6-1 and TRBJ2-2, with TRBD2 as a possible D gene (5 bases). The sequencing used normal lung tissue next to the tumor, collected at surgery. The CDR3 nucleotides read TGTGCCAGCATCCTGAGCGGAACCACCGGGGAGCTGTTTTTT. It translates to CASILSGTTGELFF.